This TCR beta chain came from a study of metastatic and nonmetastatic thyroid tumors. Study information: It was across blood and tumor or nodule tissue from malignant and benign thyroid patients that repertoires were compared.

This clone is deemed large (0.1 to 1%). In the study's own analysis: Built for papillary thyroid cancer, a distant-metastasis classifier drew on CDR3 differences across clinicopathological groups. TCRdb re-analyzed the PCR reads through MiXCR. The V and J calls and clone size are TCRdb's, not the authors'. The table has 40,000 to 50,000 clones, about 4.2% seen once. The entire patient cohort was treatment-naive prior to thyroid surgery. The germline V gene encodes CDR1 MNHNY and CDR2 SVGAGI (reference sequence). V was pared by 1 base and J by 3 bases, with 8 bases of the junction left unmatched. The CDR3 has 16 amino acids.

V usage is TRBV6-6 and J usage is TRBJ1-2; 7 bases match TRBD1. The specimen was blood. This receptor was obtained from a female donor with papillary thyroid cancer or a benign thyroid nodule (not recorded which). Some clones in this sample may be carry-over from other donors' samples. The CDR3 DNA reads as TGTGCCAGCAGTTACTTGGGCGGCAGGGGGTACTATGGCTACACCTTC. The encoded protein is CASSYLGGRGYYGYTF.